The 19 T cell receptor beta chains listed next were all sequenced from one sample in a study of OX40 agonist ivuxolimab in advanced cancers. Sequencing was performed with immunoSEQ multiplex PCR; in TCRdb, only in-frame clones are kept and a portion is missing. The sample consists of 9,500 to 15,000 clones, around 74% of them appearing once. The specimen was CD4+ or CD8+ T cells sorted from blood, collected in a trial of the OX40 agonist ivuxolimab. The source is an adult with an advanced solid tumor such as melanoma, head and neck, liver or kidney cancer.

The chain has TRBV11-2 and TRBJ2-7; D unresolved. The CDR3 has 12 amino acids. The germline V and J ends were trimmed by 1 base and 3 bases, with 4 bases remaining between them. The V gene's germline CDR1 is SGHAT and CDR2 FQNNGV. The CDR3 is CASSLGNYEQYV. In DNA form, the CDR3 reads TGTGCCAGCAGCTTAGGAAACTACGAGCAGTACGTC.

The chain is built from TRBV2 and TRBJ2-7, with 9 positions matching TRBD2. The CDR3 is 15 amino acids. Germline loops: CDR1 SNHLY, CDR2 FYNNEI. J gave up 5 bases and V 2 bases, and 7 bases lay outside the gene matches. The CDR3 sequence is CASSERISGSHEQYV. In DNA form, the CDR3 reads TGTGCCAGCAGTGAACGTATTAGCGGGAGCCACGAGCAGTACGTC.

This clone has a handful of counts. CDR3: CASSLVGRHEQYV. The DNA of the CDR3 is TGTGCCAGCAGCTTGGTCGGGAGGCACGAGCAGTACGTC. The V and J genes are TRBV5-6 and TRBJ2-7, with 7 positions matching TRBD2. With 0 bases clipped from V and 5 bases from J, the junction kept 2 bases outside the gene matches. Germline assignment: CDR1 SGHDT and CDR2 YYEEEE. This CDR3 region has 13 residues.

The V gene is TRBV5-1, the J gene TRBJ1-1; 11 bases match TRBD1. This CDR3 spans 15 amino acids. CDR1 is SGHRS and CDR2 is YFSETQ in the germline V gene. V lost 5 bases and J lost 2; bases outside the gene matches: 5. The CDR3 nucleotides are TGCGCCAGCAGTTACGGACAGGGGGCCAACACTGAAGCTTTCTTT. This encodes CASSYGQGANTEAFF.

This chain links TRBV14 with TRBJ2-1, with 12 positions matching TRBD2. The CDR3 has 16 residues. Germline V CDR1 and CDR2: SGHDN, FVKESK. The trim removed 5 bases at V and 4 bases at J, leaving 6 bases unmatched. Here the CDR3 DNA reads TGTGCCAGCAGCGACCTAGCGGGAGGGATTTACAATGAGCAGTTCTTC. Translated: CASSDLAGGIYNEQFF.

V gene TRBV6-5 combines with J gene TRBJ1-5; no firm D call. Germline V gene data show CDR1 as MNHEY and CDR2 as SVGAGI. V lost 3 bases and J lost 5, with 8 bases in between. The CDR3 extends over 13 amino acids. CDR3 bases: TGTGCCAGCAGTTATAACACGTATCAGCCCCAGCATTTT. Encoded protein: CASSYNTYQPQHF.

The chain is built from TRBV13 and TRBJ1-1; 9 bases map to TRBD1. J lost 7 bases, V lost 5 bases, and 8 bases had no gene match. The CDR3 has 14 residues. CDR1 is PRHDT and CDR2 is FYEKMQ in the germline V gene (reference sequence). CDR3 sequence: CASSLGQGRIEAFF. The DNA of the CDR3 is TGTGCCAGCAGCCTCGGACAGGGGAGGATTGAAGCTTTCTTT.

The J gene is TRBJ2-5, the V gene TRBV7-9, with 8 bases fitting TRBD1. CDR3 length equals 16 residues. V lost 5 bases and J lost 2; bases outside the gene matches: 10. The V gene's germline CDR1 is SEHNR and CDR2 FQNEAQ (reference sequence). In DNA, the CDR3 is TGTGCCAGCAGCACTAGGACAGGGAAACCTCAAGAGACCCAGTACTTC. This encodes CASSTRTGKPQETQYF.

The chain carries TRBV7-9 and TRBJ2-7; the match to TRBD1 covers 11 bases. J gave up 4 bases and V 5 bases, and 7 bases lay outside the gene matches. Germline V lookup: CDR1 SEHNR, CDR2 FQNEAQ (reference sequence). The CDR3 is 15 amino acids. CDR3 sequence: CASSPPDRGLYEQYF. CDR3 DNA sequence: TGTGCCAGCAGCCCCCCGGACAGGGGGCTTTACGAGCAGTACTTC.

V usage is TRBV27 and J usage is TRBJ2-2; no reliable D call. This CDR3 has 15 residues. V shed 2 bases and J shed 2 bases, with 9 bases lying between them. Germline V gene data show CDR1 as MNHEY and CDR2 as SMNVEV (reference sequence). CDR3 loop: CASSLKQDNTGELFF. The CDR3 nucleotides are TGTGCCAGCAGTTTAAAGCAGGATAACACCGGGGAGCTGTTTTTT.

The rearrangement links TRBV27 to TRBJ1-1; 10 bases are a match to TRBD1. The germline V gene encodes CDR1 MNHEY and CDR2 SMNVEV (reference sequence). The CDR3 extends over 17 amino acids. Unmatched junction bases numbered 11, after V lost 6 bases and J lost 1 base. The CDR3 DNA follows: TGTGCCAGCAGAACCCGGGACAGGGGACTCCAGAACACTGAAGCTTTCTTT. Amino acid sequence: CASRTRDRGLQNTEAFF.

This chain joins TRBV6-5 and TRBJ2-2; D might be TRBD1 or TRBD2, each matching 5 bases. Trimming shortened V by 0 bases and J by 6 bases, and 11 bases separated the two germline ends. Germline loops: CDR1 MNHEY, CDR2 SVGAGI. CDR3 length: 15 amino acids. The CDR3 DNA reads TGTGCCAGCAGTTACTCAGGGACCCCTGCCGGGGAGCTGTTTTTT. Translating gives CASSYSGTPAGELFF.

The chain is built from TRBV5-4 and TRBJ1-2; no firm D call. There are 11 residues in the CDR3. Germline CDR1 SGHNT, CDR2 YYREEE (reference sequence). Trimming took off 3 bases at V and 6 bases at J, with 6 bases between the two ends. CDR3 sequence reads: CASSSTDGYTF. DNA for the CDR3: TGTGCCAGCAGCTCGACTGATGGCTACACCTTC. The full variable domain, with the rest looked up from reference TRBV5-4 and TRBJ1-2, is ETGVTQSPTHLIKTRGQQVTLRCSSQSGHNTVSWYQQALGQGPQFIFQYYREEENGRGNFPPRFSGLQFPNYSSELNVNALELDDSALYLCASSSTDGYTFGSGTRLTVV.

A note on this clone: The junction departs from the called germline gene at one end, perhaps through a read error. The chain links TRBV11-2 to TRBJ2-7; D remains unclear. Per the germline V gene, CDR1 is SGHAT and CDR2 is FQNNGV. The CDR3 length is 13 residues. The CDR3: CASSQDELFEQYF. CDR3 sequence (DNA): TGCGCCAGCAGCCAAGATGAACTTTTCGAGCAGTACTTC.

This sequence joins TRBV4-1 and TRBJ2-1; 9 nucleotides match TRBD1. In germline, CDR1 is MGHRA, CDR2 YSYEKL. CDR3 length: 16 amino acids. Trimming removed 2 bases from V and 4 bases from J; junction bases left unmatched: 6. CDR3 protein: CASSQPPGTGYNEQFF. CDR3 nucleotides: TGCGCCAGCAGCCAACCCCCCGGGACAGGGTACAATGAGCAGTTCTTC.

The chain is built from TRBV6-4 and TRBJ1-2; D gene ambiguous. This CDR3 is built from 12 residues. V was pared by 2 bases and J by 2 bases, with 3 bases between. The germline V gene encodes CDR1 MRHNA and CDR2 SNTAGT. The chain's CDR3 is CASSDQNYGYTF. The CDR3 DNA reads TGTGCCAGCAGTGACCAGAACTATGGCTACACCTTC.

The V gene is TRBV13, the J gene TRBJ1-2, with 9 bases matching TRBD1. CDR1 is PRHDT, CDR2 FYEKMQ, per germline (reference sequence). This CDR3 has 18 amino acids. V lost 0 bases to trimming and J lost 2 bases; unmatched junction nucleotides: 10. The CDR3 DNA follows: TGTGCCAGCAGCTTAGGTGGGACAGGGCCCGTCTTCAACTATGGCTACACCTTC. Amino acid sequence: CASSLGGTGPVFNYGYTF. Using reference TRBV13 and TRBJ1-2 for the parts outside the CDR3, the full variable domain is AAGVIQSPRHLIKEKRETATLKCYPIPRHDTVYWYQQGPGQDPQFLISFYEKMQSDKGSIPDRFSAQQFSDYHSELNMSSLELGDSALYFCASSLGGTGPVFNYGYTFGSGTRLTVV.

The rearrangement links TRBV27 to TRBJ1-1, with D maybe TRBD1 (5 bases). The CDR3 length is 14 residues. Germline V gene lookup returns CDR1 MNHEY and CDR2 SMNVEV (reference sequence). Trimming removed 1 base from V and 3 bases from J, with 9 bases in between. CDR3 coding DNA: TGTGCCAGCAGTTTATATATGGGGCACACTGAAGCTTTCTTT. It yields the protein CASSLYMGHTEAFF.

This chain links TRBV9 with TRBJ2-1, with 11 bases fitting TRBD2. CDR1 and CDR2 (germline): SGDLS, YYNGEE. The CDR3 is 16 amino acids. Germline trimming cut 0 bases from V and 5 bases from J; bases unmatched to any gene: 4. The CDR3 sequence: CASSVVVSGRDNEQFF. In nucleotides, the CDR3 is TGTGCCAGCAGCGTAGTTGTTAGCGGGAGGGACAATGAGCAGTTCTTC.